One and the same sample provided the 28 T cell receptor beta chains below, sequenced in a study of Graves' ophthalmopathy and Graves' hyperthyroidism. Amplification from RNA transcripts yielded the TCR beta CDR3 regions. HTBI primers primed a first-round RT-PCR, and a second-round multiplex PCR followed. TCRdb independently ran MiXCR on the multiplex PCR reads; one entry per CDR3 protein. The sample contains almost 750,000 distinct CDR3 sequences, roughly 40% of which appear only once. What was sequenced was peripheral blood. All receptors derive from an adult man with Graves' ophthalmopathy.

This clonotype was recorded a few times. This chain links TRBV7-8 with TRBJ2-2, with 7 nucleotides matching TRBD2. This CDR3 is built from 17 residues. The V segment lost 5 bases and the J segment 0 bases; nucleotides outside the gene matches: 9. Germline CDR1 is SGHVS and CDR2 is FQNEAQ. The CDR3 spells CASSIEWLAANTGELFF. Here the CDR3 DNA reads TGTGCCAGCAGCATCGAGTGGCTAGCGGCGAACACCGGGGAGCTGTTTTTT.

This sequence joins TRBV14 and TRBJ1-3; D remains unclear. The germline gives CDR1 SGHDN, CDR2 FVKESK. The germline V and J ends were trimmed by 0 bases and 0 bases, with 6 bases remaining between them. The length of the CDR3 is 15 residues. CDR3 sequence reads: CASSQDLDSGNTIYF. The DNA for the CDR3 is TGTGCCAGCAGCCAAGATTTGGACTCTGGAAACACCATATATTTT. Using reference TRBV14 and TRBJ1-3 for the parts outside the CDR3, the full variable domain is EAGVTQFPSHSVIEKGQTVTLRCDPISGHDNLYWYRRVMGKEIKFLLHFVKESKQDESGMPNNRFLAERTGGTYSTLKVQPAELEDSGVYFCASSQDLDSGNTIYFGEGSWLTVV.

At least ten counts were recorded for this clonotype. The chain has TRBV7-9 and TRBJ2-5, with 11 bases fitting TRBD2. Germline loops: CDR1 SEHNR, CDR2 FQNEAQ (reference sequence). V shed 1 base, J shed 4 bases, and the junction held 11 bases outside the gene matches. The CDR3 loop spans 18 amino acids. CDR3 amino acids: CASSLEQGTSGSGETQYF. The DNA of the CDR3 is TGTGCCAGCAGCTTAGAGCAGGGGACTAGCGGTAGCGGAGAGACCCAGTACTTC.

J is TRBJ1-2 and V is TRBV20-1, with TRBD1 matching 9 bases. Losses at the gene ends were 3 bases for V and 8 bases for J; bases not matched to a gene: 7. CDR1 is DFQATT and CDR2 is SNEGSKA in the germline V gene (reference sequence). This CDR3 is built from 13 residues. In nucleotides, the CDR3 is TGCAGTGCTAGCCAGACAGGGGGTGAAGGCTACACCTTC. It encodes CSASQTGGEGYTF.

The chain employs TRBV10-3 and TRBJ2-5, with 8 bases lining up with TRBD1. Germline V gene sequence: CDR1 ENHRY, CDR2 SYGVKD. The V segment lost 6 bases and the J segment 9 bases; nucleotides outside the gene matches: 12. This CDR3 is 14 amino acids long. CDR3 coding DNA: TGTGCCATCAGCCCCGGGACAGGAGGGCGGGCCCAGTACTTC. Translated: CAISPGTGGRAQYF.

V and J are TRBV29-1 and TRBJ1-2, with 8 bases lining up with TRBD1. Trimming took 7 bases from V and 8 from J; bases not matched to a gene: 6. CDR1 and CDR2 (germline): SQVTM, ANQGSEA. CDR3 size: 11 residues. The CDR3 protein is CSARTGPGYTF. The CDR3 nucleotides are TGCAGCGCTAGGACAGGGCCCGGCTACACCTTC. Drawing the rest from reference TRBV29-1 and TRBJ1-2, the complete variable domain is SAVISQKPSRDICQRGTSLTIQCQVDSQVTMMFWYRQQPGQSLTLIATANQGSEATYESGFVIDKFPISRPNLTFSTLTVSNMSPEDSSIYLCSARTGPGYTFGSGTRLTVV.

The chain combines TRBV2 with TRBJ2-2, with D perhaps given as TRBD1 or TRBD2 (5 bases each). V gave up 8 bases and J gave up 4 bases, with 11 bases separating them. Germline values: CDR1 SNHLY, CDR2 FYNNEI. This CDR3 has 13 amino acids. The CDR3 DNA sequence: TGTGCCAGCCGTGGTGGGGGCACCGGGGAGCTGTTTTTT. Translation gives CASRGGGTGELFF.

The V gene is TRBV2, the J gene TRBJ1-1; D is uncertain. The CDR3 runs 15 residues. The V gene's germline CDR1 is SNHLY and CDR2 FYNNEI. Trimming cost V 5 bases and J 5 bases, with 18 bases left between them. The CDR3 nucleotides read TGTGCCAGCAGTCCCCGATCTTTGCTGATAACTGAAGCTTTCTTT. Encoded protein: CASSPRSLLITEAFF.

In this sample, this clonotype turned up many times. The gene calls are TRBV7-9 and TRBJ1-1; unclear D gene. This CDR3 is built from 11 residues. V was trimmed by 6 bases and J by 7 bases, leaving 9 bases between them. Germline V CDR1 and CDR2: SEHNR, FQNEAQ (reference sequence). The CDR3 nucleotides are TGTGCCAGCAGGCTTAAGGGTGAAGCTTTCTTT. Translated: CASRLKGEAFF. Variable domain in full (rest from reference TRBV7-9 and TRBJ1-1): DTGVSQNPRHKITKRGQNVTFRCDPISEHNRLYWYRQTLGQGPEFLTYFQNEAQLEKSRLLSDRFSAERPKGSFSTLEIQRTEQGDSAMYLCASRLKGEAFFGQGTRLTVV.

V gene TRBV19 combines with J gene TRBJ1-2, with D perhaps TRBD1 (5 bases). Trimming stripped 4 bases from V and 8 bases from J, with 20 bases between. Germline V gene sequence: CDR1 LNHDA, CDR2 SQIVND (reference sequence). The length of the CDR3 is 15 residues. The CDR3 DNA reads TGTGCCAGTAGTACCAGGCCGACAGCGGTCGACGGCTACACCTTC. Protein sequence: CASSTRPTAVDGYTF.

This clonotype came up many times. The chain recombines TRBV29-1 with TRBJ1-3; the D gene is possibly TRBD1 (5 bases). Germline V gene lookup returns CDR1 SQVTM and CDR2 ANQGSEA. The CDR3 spans 11 residues. Trimming shortened V by 7 bases and J by 3 bases, and 7 bases separated the two germline ends. In nucleotides, the CDR3 is TGCAGCGCCAGGGTTGGAAACACCATATATTTT. Translated: CSARVGNTIYF.

This clonotype was detected many times. The chain combines TRBV14 with TRBJ2-7, with TRBD2 as a possible D gene (6 bases). Germline loops: CDR1 SGHDN, CDR2 FVKESK. The CDR3 runs to 11 residues. Trimming took 3 bases from V and 6 from J, leaving 6 bases between them. This CDR3 is CASSQEGEQYF. The CDR3 region has the DNA TGTGCCAGCAGCCAGGAGGGCGAGCAGTACTTC.

The chain uses TRBV28 and TRBJ1-2; D not resolved. The CDR3 consists of 11 residues. Germline V lookup: CDR1 MDHEN, CDR2 SYDVKM. V was trimmed by 8 bases and J by 2 bases, leaving 6 bases between them. The CDR3 sequence: CASALNYGYTF. CDR3 nucleotide sequence: TGTGCCAGCGCGCTCAACTATGGCTACACCTTC.

With regard to this clonotype: Being one base from a much bigger clone, this may be a read error. The chain has TRBV11-1 and TRBJ1-2, with 8 bases fitting TRBD1. The CDR3 totals 14 residues. Germline loops: CDR1 SGHAT, CDR2 FQDESV (reference sequence). The V gene end was trimmed by 4 bases and the J gene end by 12 bases; junction bases not matched to a gene: 13. CDR3 amino acids: CASSWIDRGIWDTF. CDR3 DNA sequence: TGTGCCAGCAGCTGGATAGACAGGGGCATTTGGGACACCTTC.

The rearrangement joins TRBV7-9 to TRBJ1-4; possibly TRBD1 for D (5 bases). V dropped 5 bases and J dropped 10 bases, with 26 bases sitting between them. The CDR3 is made up of 17 amino acids. Germline values: CDR1 SEHNR, CDR2 FQNEAQ (reference sequence). CDR3 region: CASSPGTTLRGRGKLFF. Here the CDR3 DNA reads TGTGCCAGCAGCCCGGGGACTACTCTGAGGGGACGCGGAAAACTGTTTTTT. The whole variable domain, remainder taken from reference TRBV7-9 and TRBJ1-4, is DTGVSQNPRHKITKRGQNVTFRCDPISEHNRLYWYRQTLGQGPEFLTYFQNEAQLEKSRLLSDRFSAERPKGSFSTLEIQRTEQGDSAMYLCASSPGTTLRGRGKLFFGSGTQLSVL.

In this sample, this clonotype turned up many times. The chain employs TRBV5-5 and TRBJ1-1, with 7 bases that match TRBD1. J was trimmed by 1 base and V by 3 bases; bases with no gene match: 6. The CDR3 has 15 amino acids. Germline CDR1 SGHKS, CDR2 YYEKEE (reference sequence). The CDR3 reads CASSSTGVGNTEAFF. The DNA for the CDR3 is TGTGCCAGCAGCTCCACAGGGGTTGGGAACACTGAAGCTTTCTTT. Complete variable domain (other parts from reference TRBV5-5 and TRBJ1-1): DAGVTQSPTHLIKTRGQQVTLRCSPISGHKSVSWYQQVLGQGPQFIFQYYEKEERGRGNFPDRFSARQFPNYSSELNVNALLLGDSALYLCASSSTGVGNTEAFFGQGTRLTVV.

This clonotype showed up many times. The rearrangement uses TRBV7-3 and TRBJ2-6, with TRBD1 identical over 8 bases. The CDR3 length is 16 residues. CDR1 SGHTA and CDR2 FQGTGA come from the germline V gene. Trimming at V came to 5 bases and at J to 1 base, leaving 4 bases not matched to a gene. CDR3 region: CASSPRTGSGANVLTF. The CDR3 bases are TGTGCCAGCAGCCCCAGGACAGGGTCTGGGGCCAACGTCCTGACTTTC.

This clonotype was seen a handful of times. This sequence joins TRBV7-9 and TRBJ2-3; TRBD1 is a possible D gene (6 bases). This CDR3 spans 13 amino acids. Trimming took off 4 bases at V and 10 bases at J, with 15 bases between the two ends. Germline V gene data show CDR1 as SEHNR and CDR2 as FQNEAQ (reference sequence). The CDR3 nucleotides are TGTGCCAGCAGCTCCACAGGGAATGTTGCGCAGTATTTT. This translates into CASSSTGNVAQYF.

This sequence joins TRBV3-1 and TRBJ2-7, with 8 positions matching TRBD1. In germline, CDR1 is LGHDT, CDR2 YNNKEL (reference sequence). The CDR3 length is 14 residues. V lost 0 bases and J lost 4; bases outside the gene matches: 2. CDR3 region: CASSQDRQGYEQYF. CDR3 DNA: TGTGCCAGCAGCCAAGATCGACAGGGGTACGAGCAGTACTTC.

This clonotype was seen a few times. The V gene is TRBV25-1, the J gene TRBJ2-7; possibly TRBD1 for D (5 bases). The J call is in doubt because the DNA end fits TRBJ2-1 better. Per the germline V gene, CDR1 is MGHDK and CDR2 is SYGVNS. There are 16 residues in the CDR3. The CDR3 DNA reads TGTGCCAGCAGTGAATATGGGGCAGGGTCCTACAATGAGCAGTTCTTC. Protein sequence: CASSEYGAGSYNEQFF.

This clonotype occurred a few times. The rearrangement uses TRBV24-1 and TRBJ1-1; D is unclear. V was shortened by 7 bases and J by 2 bases, with 19 bases between the two germline ends. CDR3 length: 16 residues. CDR1 and CDR2 (germline): KGHDR, SFDVKD. The CDR3 DNA sequence: TGTGCCACCAGGTACAATCTTGCTAAAAAAAACACTGAAGCTTTCTTT. Amino acid sequence: CATRYNLAKKNTEAFF.

This clonotype was counted at least ten times. CDR3 sequence reads: CAISGAGVNTGELFF. The CDR3 DNA reads TGTGCCATCAGTGGAGCGGGGGTGAACACCGGGGAGCTGTTTTTT. The chain couples TRBV10-3 to TRBJ2-2; 8 nucleotides match TRBD2. V gave up 4 bases and J gave up 1 base; unmatched junction bases: 2. The CDR3 spans 15 residues. Germline CDR1 and CDR2: ENHRY and SYGVKD.

This clonotype was recorded a few times. The J gene is TRBJ1-5, the V gene TRBV5-1; D ambiguous. Germline V gene sequence: CDR1 SGHRS, CDR2 YFSETQ. This CDR3 has 13 amino acids. The V gene lost 0 bases and the J gene lost 7 bases, with 8 bases spanning the gap. This chain's CDR3 is CASSLASDQPQHF. CDR3 sequence (DNA): TGCGCCAGCAGCTTGGCCAGTGACCAGCCCCAGCATTTT.

Comments on this clonotype: The conserved final phenylalanine or tryptophan is absent from the CDR3, which likely points to a read error. This chain connects TRBV12-3 or TRBV12-4 to TRBJ1-2, with D tentatively TRBD1 (5 bases). The CDR3 is made up of 13 amino acids. The CDR3 reads CASGLGPDHGYTS. The CDR3 DNA is TGTGCTAGTGGTTTGGGGCCAGATCATGGCTACACCTCC.

This clonotype occurred a few times. V gene TRBV7-2 combines with J gene TRBJ1-4; TRBD1 matches at 8 bases. Germline lookup yields CDR1 SGHTA and CDR2 FQGNSA. The CDR3 is made up of 14 amino acids. The V and J ends lost 6 bases and 7 bases, in that order; junction bases with no gene match: 7. CDR3 sequence (DNA): TGTGCCAGCAGTGACAGGGGAGTTGGTGAAAAACTGTTTTTT. Translating it yields CASSDRGVGEKLFF.

A remark on this clonotype: This sequence may be a read error, since a much larger clone differs from it by one base. The chain links TRBV2 to TRBJ1-2, with 8 bases identical to TRBD1. The CDR3 has 12 amino acids. V lost 6 bases to trimming and J lost 9 bases; unmatched junction nucleotides: 6. Germline CDR1 reads SNHLY; CDR2 reads FYNNEI. CDR3 in DNA: TGTGCCAGCAGCTGGACAGGGTTGAGCTACACCTTC. This sequence encodes CASSWTGLSYTF.

As to this clonotype: One end of the junction is discordant with germline, which a read error may explain. V is TRBV7-9 and J is TRBJ2-7; 11 nucleotides agree with TRBD2. The CDR3 runs to 17 residues. Germline V gene data show CDR1 as SEHNR and CDR2 as FQNEAQ (reference sequence). CDR3 protein: CASSQPLAGAGSHEQYF. The CDR3 nucleotides are TGCGCCAGCAGCCAACCACTAGCGGGAGCAGGATCCCACGAGCAGTACTTC.

This clonotype appeared a single time. This could be a read error, since a much larger clone is one nucleotide away. This sequence joins TRBV20-1 and TRBJ2-5; 8 bases are shared with TRBD1. The CDR3 totals 14 residues. Germline loops: CDR1 DFQATT, CDR2 SNEGSKA (reference sequence). The V and J ends lost 0 bases and 5 bases, in that order; junction bases with no gene match: 5. As DNA, the CDR3 is TGCAGTGCTAGAGATCCGGGGGACAGGGAGACCCAGTACTTC. This sequence encodes CSARDPGDRETQYF.